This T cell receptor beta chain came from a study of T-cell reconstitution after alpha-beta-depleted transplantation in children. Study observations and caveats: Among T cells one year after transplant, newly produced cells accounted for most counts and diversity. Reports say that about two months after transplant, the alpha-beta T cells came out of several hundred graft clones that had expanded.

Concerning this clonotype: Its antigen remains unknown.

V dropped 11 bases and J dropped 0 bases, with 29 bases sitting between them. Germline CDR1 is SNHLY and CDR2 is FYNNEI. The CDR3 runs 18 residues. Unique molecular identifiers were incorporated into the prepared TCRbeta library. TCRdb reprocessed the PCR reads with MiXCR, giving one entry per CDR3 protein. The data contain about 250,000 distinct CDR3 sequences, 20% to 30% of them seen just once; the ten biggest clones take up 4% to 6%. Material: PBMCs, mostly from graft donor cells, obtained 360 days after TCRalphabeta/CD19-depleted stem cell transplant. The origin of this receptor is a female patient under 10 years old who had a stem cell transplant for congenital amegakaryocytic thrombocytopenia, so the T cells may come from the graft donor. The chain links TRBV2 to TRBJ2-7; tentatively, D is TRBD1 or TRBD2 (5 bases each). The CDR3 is CALSFSAFENGTSYEQYF. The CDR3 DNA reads TGTGCCCTCTCGTTTAGCGCCTTTGAAAACGGGACCTCCTACGAGCAGTACTTC. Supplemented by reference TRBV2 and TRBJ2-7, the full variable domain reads EPEVTQTPSHQVTQMGQEVILRCVPISNHLYFYWYRQILGQKVEFLVSFYNNEISEKSEIFDDQFSVERPDGSNFTLKIRSTKLEDSAMYFCALSFSAFENGTSYEQYFGPGTRLTVT.